These 2 T cell receptor beta chains originate from one sample sequenced in a study of T cells expressing NK-cell markers. TCRdb re-analyzed the 5' RACE reads; it lists each CDR3 protein once, without DNA. Its table lists some 440,000 distinct CDR3 sequences. The specimen sequenced was blood T cells: a sorted CD56 or NKG2C T cell subset, CD4+ or CD8+ T cells, or bulk PBMC T cells (not recorded which). The receptors were sampled from a woman aged 45-59 years in good health.

V gene TRBV9 combines with J gene TRBJ2-1; the D gene TCRdb calls, TRBD2, cannot be checked with no DNA. This CDR3 comprises 16 residues. Germline V CDR1 and CDR2: SGDLS, YYNGEE. The CDR3 reads CASSPLGGRTYNEQFF.

V usage is TRBV14 and J usage is TRBJ2-5; with no DNA, the TCRdb D assignment of TRBD2 cannot be verified. This CDR3 spans 14 amino acids. Germline V CDR1 and CDR2: SGHDN, FVKESK. The CDR3 reads CASSPALLGETQYF.